This T cell receptor (beta chain) was documented in a study of cytomegalovirus exposure and HLA in healthy donors. Study overall: Earlier, 150 million to 200 million T cells were analyzed, and 95 million to 140 million unique TCR beta sequences were found among them.

Researchers ran the PCR with 60 Vbeta and 13 Jbeta primers. TCRdb's table, derived via immunoSEQ multiplex PCR, lists solely in-frame clones and lacks some. The sample carries 95,000 to 100,000 clones, around 77% recorded once. The CDR3 is 14 amino acids. Looked up from germline, CDR1 is SGDLS and CDR2 is YYNGEE. V lost 2 bases and J lost 6; bases outside the gene matches: 6. V usage is TRBV9 and J usage is TRBJ2-7, with 9 nucleotides matching TRBD1. The sequence came from a man aged 35 to 55 in good health and CMV-seronegative. Sample: PBMCs. The CDR3 nucleotides are TGTGCCAGCAGCGTTGCGGGACAGGGCAGCGAGCAGTACTTC. Translated: CASSVAGQGSEQYF.